One sample yielded the 16 T cell receptor beta chains listed below, sequenced in a study of blood T cell repertoires in COVID-19 (dated by TCRdb to 2020 to 2022). Library generation was performed with the immunoSEQ multiplex PCR assay. The immuneACCESS repertoire file appears here via TCRdb, limited to in-frame rearrangements. These files lack a portion of the clones; in checked studies, under half of the deficit traces to unresolved V genes, and the cause of the others is not known. The sample profile shows around 110,000 clones; 84% of them were found once. The ten largest clones capture over 3% of the sample. The sequencing input was PBMCs or T cells enriched from blood (not recorded which). All receptors derive from a woman in her twenties or thirties who had recovered from COVID-19.

This clone appeared a few times. The V call is TRBV24-1, the J call TRBJ2-1; 7 bases line up with TRBD1. CDR1 and CDR2 from the germline V gene are KGHDR and SFDVKD. The junction had 2 bases not matched to a gene; V was cut back by 9 bases and J by 1 base. This CDR3 has 13 residues. CDR3 loop: CATRQGSYNEQFF. Written as DNA, the CDR3 is TGTGCCACCCGACAGGGTTCCTACAATGAGCAGTTCTTC.

The chain uses TRBV19 and TRBJ2-5; 8 nucleotides agree with TRBD1. Germline V gene sequence: CDR1 LNHDA, CDR2 SQIVND (reference sequence). The CDR3 is 16 amino acids. With V trimmed by 5 bases and J by 1 base, 9 bases remained unmatched. The CDR3 protein is CASSSRTGRVQETQYF. CDR3 DNA sequence: TGTGCCAGTAGTTCTCGGACAGGGCGGGTCCAAGAGACCCAGTACTTC.

The genes are TRBV9 and TRBJ2-7; D remains unclear. The CDR3 extends over 14 amino acids. With 0 bases removed from V and 4 bases from J, the gap between germline ends came to 11 bases. The germline V gene encodes CDR1 SGDLS and CDR2 YYNGEE. The CDR3 loop reads CASSVGTVGYEQYF. The CDR3 DNA sequence: TGTGCCAGCAGCGTAGGTACTGTCGGGTACGAGCAGTACTTC.

The chain combines TRBV28 with TRBJ1-2; 9 nucleotides line up with TRBD1. Per germline, CDR1 MDHEN and CDR2 SYDVKM. After removal of 5 bases from V and 8 bases from J, the junction contained 9 bases not matched to a gene. There are 14 residues in the CDR3. The CDR3 DNA sequence: TGTGCCAGCAGTCTAACACAGGGGGCCCGGGGCTACACCTTC. This codes for CASSLTQGARGYTF.

The J gene is TRBJ2-1, the V gene TRBV11-2; 13 bases are a match to TRBD2. V dropped 0 bases and J dropped 9; count of bases not matched to a gene: 8. CDR1 SGHAT and CDR2 FQNNGV come from the germline V gene. There are 17 residues in the CDR3. The CDR3 sequence is CASSLEPTSGRQGEQFF. CDR3 DNA sequence: TGTGCCAGCAGCTTAGAACCGACTAGCGGGAGGCAGGGTGAGCAGTTCTTC. Full variable domain (remainder filled in from reference TRBV11-2 and TRBJ2-1): EAGVAQSPRYKIIEKRQSVAFWCNPISGHATLYWYQQILGQGPKLLIQFQNNGVVDDSQLPKDRFSAERLKGVDSTLKIQPAKLEDSAVYLCASSLEPTSGRQGEQFFGPGTRLTVL.

CDR3 sequence: CASSAQTGGGEKLFF. CDR3 nucleotide sequence: TGTGCCAGCAGCGCCCAGACAGGGGGGGGTGAAAAACTGTTTTTT. The rearrangement uses TRBV7-9 and TRBJ1-4, with TRBD1 identical over 9 bases. Trimming cost V 5 bases and J 7 bases; bases outside gene matches: 8. The germline V gene has CDR1 SEHNR and CDR2 FQNEAQ (reference sequence). The CDR3 has 15 amino acids.

The chain carries TRBV7-9 and TRBJ2-3; 8 bases are shared with TRBD2. The J segment lost 5 bases and the V segment lost 6 bases, leaving 16 bases of the junction unmatched. In germline, CDR1 is SEHNR, CDR2 FQNEAQ (reference sequence). The CDR3 has 17 amino acids. The CDR3 DNA reads as TGTGCCAGCAGGCCCCCCAGCGGGAGAAGAGAGTTAGATACGCAGTATTTT. It is translated as CASRPPSGRRELDTQYF. Variable domain in full (rest from reference TRBV7-9 and TRBJ2-3): DTGVSQNPRHKITKRGQNVTFRCDPISEHNRLYWYRQTLGQGPEFLTYFQNEAQLEKSRLLSDRFSAERPKGSFSTLEIQRTEQGDSAMYLCASRPPSGRRELDTQYFGPGTRLTVL.

This sequence joins TRBV19 and TRBJ1-5, with D maybe TRBD1 (6 bases). The germline V and J ends were trimmed by 4 bases and 7 bases, with 14 bases remaining between them. The V gene's germline CDR1 is LNHDA and CDR2 SQIVND (reference sequence). This CDR3 is built from 14 residues. CDR3 coding DNA: TGTGCCAGTAGTAAAGACAGGATTCGACAGCCCCAGCATTTT. Protein sequence: CASSKDRIRQPQHF. Full variable domain (outside the CDR3, taken from reference TRBV19 and TRBJ1-5): DGGITQSPKYLFRKEGQNVTLSCEQNLNHDAMYWYRQDPGQGLRLIYYSQIVNDFQKGDIAEGYSVSREKKESFPLTVTSAQKNPTAFYLCASSKDRIRQPQHFGDGTRLSIL.

The chain employs TRBV7-3 and TRBJ1-2; D remains unclear. CDR1 and CDR2 (germline): SGHTA, FQGTGA. The ends were cut back, 6 bases at V and 2 bases at J, with 10 bases in the middle. The CDR3 has 13 residues. The CDR3 coding sequence is TGTGCCAGCAGTCCGGAGGGAAACTATGGCTACACCTTC. Protein product: CASSPEGNYGYTF.

The chain is built from TRBV28 and TRBJ2-1; 13 bases agree with TRBD2. The CDR3 covers 18 residues. The V gene's germline CDR1 is MDHEN and CDR2 SYDVKM. J gave up 6 bases and V 2 bases, and 10 bases lay outside the gene matches. CDR3: CASSLLLLAGGPPNEQFF. The CDR3 DNA reads TGTGCCAGCAGTTTACTGTTACTAGCGGGAGGGCCTCCCAATGAGCAGTTCTTC.

V is TRBV5-1 and J is TRBJ2-7, with 11 bases identical to TRBD1. After removal of 4 bases from V and 4 bases from J, the junction contained 10 bases not matched to a gene. The length of the CDR3 is 16 residues. In germline, CDR1 is SGHRS, CDR2 YFSETQ. CDR3 sequence: CASSKPTGTGGYEQYF. CDR3 in DNA: TGCGCCAGCAGCAAACCAACCGGGACAGGGGGTTACGAGCAGTACTTC.

This chain connects TRBV7-2 to TRBJ2-7, with D possibly being TRBD1 (5 bases). Germline loops: CDR1 SGHTA, CDR2 FQGNSA. V was trimmed by 5 bases and J by 4 bases, leaving 9 bases between them. The CDR3 is 12 residues long. The CDR3 protein is CASSQAGYEQYF. For the CDR3, the DNA is TGTGCCAGCAGCCAGGCAGGGTACGAGCAGTACTTC.

The J gene is TRBJ2-6, the V gene TRBV30; TRBD2 matches 7 bases. Looked up from germline, CDR1 is GTSNPN and CDR2 is SVGIG (reference sequence). The V segment lost 4 bases and the J segment 9 bases; nucleotides outside the gene matches: 6. This CDR3 is 13 amino acids long. The CDR3 DNA sequence: TGTGCCTGGACGGGAGGACTGTTCAACGTCCTGACTTTC. Translation gives CAWTGGLFNVLTF.

The gene calls are TRBV7-3 and TRBJ2-1; 8 bases align to TRBD2. Germline CDR1 SGHTA, CDR2 FQGTGA. The CDR3 length is 16 residues. The J segment lost 2 bases and the V segment lost 4 bases, leaving 7 bases of the junction unmatched. The CDR3 DNA sequence: TGTGCCAGCAGCTATGGCGGGACTAGGGCCTACAATGAGCAGTTCTTC. Its translation: CASSYGGTRAYNEQFF.

The chain uses TRBV5-1 and TRBJ1-1, with 7 bases matching TRBD1. V lost 7 bases and J lost 1; bases outside the gene matches: 4. From germline, CDR1 is SGHRS and CDR2 YFSETQ. The CDR3 is made up of 13 amino acids. The chain's CDR3 is CASSQGGNTEAFF. CDR3 nucleotide sequence: TGCGCCAGCTCCCAGGGGGGGAACACTGAAGCTTTCTTT. The variable domain in full, completed from reference TRBV5-1 and TRBJ1-1, reads KAGVTQTPRYLIKTRGQQVTLSCSPISGHRSVSWYQQTPGQGLQFLFEYFSETQRNKGNFPGRFSGRQFSNSRSEMNVSTLELGDSALYLCASSQGGNTEAFFGQGTRLTVV.

The chain joins TRBV28 to TRBJ2-3; possibly TRBD2 for D (6 bases). The germline V gene has CDR1 MDHEN and CDR2 SYDVKM. Trimming removed 4 bases from V and 1 base from J, with 9 bases in between. CDR3 length: 14 residues. CDR3 nucleotide sequence: TGTGCCAGCAGTTCCCCGGGAGGCACAGATACGCAGTATTTT. Its translation: CASSSPGGTDTQYF.